The 28 T cell receptor beta chains listed next were all sequenced from one sample in a study of post-analysis software for immune sequencing data. These receptors have no identified antigens. Study observations and caveats: There were about 5 TRBV segments more frequent in patients than controls, and TRBV5-6, TRBV5-1 and TRBV20-1 were among them.

Built from TCR beta cDNA, the libraries had unique molecular identifiers in them. One entry per CDR3 protein, called by TCRdb with MiXCR from the PCR reads. The table includes under 650,000 distinct CDR3 sequences, 44% detected once. The material sequenced was blood. The receptor source for this set is a girl between 10 and 17 years old with multiple sclerosis.

V gene TRBV5-1 combines with J gene TRBJ2-3; 11 nucleotides line up with TRBD2. The CDR3 has 14 amino acids. Germline lookup yields CDR1 SGHRS and CDR2 YFSETQ. V lost 6 bases to trimming and J lost 6 bases; unmatched junction nucleotides: 6. The CDR3 here is CASTLAGGLDTQYF. CDR3 DNA sequence: TGCGCCAGCACCCTAGCGGGGGGCTTGGATACGCAGTATTTT. The full variable domain, rest sourced from reference TRBV5-1 and TRBJ2-3, is KAGVTQTPRYLIKTRGQQVTLSCSPISGHRSVSWYQQTPGQGLQFLFEYFSETQRNKGNFPGRFSGRQFSNSRSEMNVSTLELGDSALYLCASTLAGGLDTQYFGPGTRLTVL.

The CDR3 bases are TGTGCCAGCAGCCCCGGGGATAGCCAGTACTTC. It codes for CASSPGDSQYF. The chain has TRBV3-1 and TRBJ2-5; D perhaps matches TRBD2 (5 bases). Trimming shortened V by 4 bases and J by 10 bases, and 10 bases separated the two germline ends. The germline CDR1 and CDR2 sequences are LGHDT and YNNKEL (reference sequence). The CDR3 is 11 amino acids.

The chain couples TRBV10-3 to TRBJ1-4, with D possibly TRBD1 on 5 matching bases. V shed 0 bases and J shed 3 bases, with 11 bases lying between them. The CDR3 contains 16 residues. CDR1 is ENHRY, CDR2 SYGVKD, per germline. CDR3 nucleotides: TGTGCCATCAGTGAGTCCGGGAGAGGGGCTAATGAAAAACTGTTTTTT. It specifies CAISESGRGANEKLFF.

This clonotype was counted many times. The V call is TRBV7-9, the J call TRBJ2-7, with D maybe TRBD2 (5 bases). This CDR3 comprises 15 residues. The V end was cut by 1 base, the J end by 6 bases, with 16 bases between. Germline values: CDR1 SEHNR, CDR2 FQNEAQ (reference sequence). The CDR3: CASSLVGGRGTEQYF. The CDR3 DNA is TGTGCCAGCAGCTTAGTAGGAGGCCGGGGTACCGAGCAGTACTTC.

The chain carries TRBV28 and TRBJ1-4, with 7 bases lining up with TRBD1. The germline V gene has CDR1 MDHEN and CDR2 SYDVKM. The CDR3 is 14 amino acids. J lost 7 bases, V lost 8 bases, and 10 bases had no gene match. The CDR3 coding sequence is TGTGCCAGCGGCGAGGACAGGTGGGGTGAAAAACTGTTTTTT. Residues: CASGEDRWGEKLFF.

This clonotype was counted between two and nine times. The junction shows a germline mismatch at one end, possibly a read error. This chain links TRBV20-1 with TRBJ2-3, with D perhaps TRBD1 or TRBD2 (5 bases each). The CDR3 is made up of 14 amino acids. Germline CDR1 DFQATT, CDR2 SNEGSKA (reference sequence). The CDR3 loop is CSSRYGADTDTQYF. CDR3 nucleotide sequence: TGCAGTTCTAGGTACGGGGCTGATACAGATACGCAGTATTTT.

V and J are TRBV30 and TRBJ1-2; D gene ambiguous. The length of the CDR3 is 15 residues. V lost 7 bases to trimming and J lost 4 bases, with 22 bases between them. Germline-derived CDR1 and CDR2 are GTSNPN and SVGIG (reference sequence). The DNA of the CDR3 is TGTGCCTACCTTGCTATACGACAAAGGCTCTATGGCTACACCTTC. Residues: CAYLAIRQRLYGYTF.

The chain couples TRBV20-1 to TRBJ1-2, with 8 bases that match TRBD1. The J segment lost 4 bases and the V segment lost 0 bases, leaving 10 bases of the junction unmatched. Germline lookup yields CDR1 DFQATT and CDR2 SNEGSKA (reference sequence). The CDR3 spans 16 residues. CDR3 region: CSARDWATGVGYGYTF. The CDR3 region has the DNA TGCAGTGCTAGAGATTGGGCGACAGGGGTTGGCTATGGCTACACCTTC.

The rearrangement joins TRBV20-1 to TRBJ2-1; D not resolved. CDR1 is DFQATT and CDR2 is SNEGSKA in the germline V gene (reference sequence). The CDR3 loop spans 16 amino acids. V was pared by 0 bases and J by 0 bases, with 12 bases between. The CDR3 protein is CSARDPVMSSYNEQFF. The CDR3 nucleotides are TGCAGTGCTAGAGATCCCGTTATGAGCTCCTACAATGAGCAGTTCTTC.

CDR3 region: CASSVAVGLAGKSDTQYF. CDR3 in DNA: TGTGCCAGCAGCGTAGCGGTGGGACTAGCGGGGAAGTCAGATACGCAGTATTTT. This rearrangement joins TRBV9 to TRBJ2-3; TRBD2 agrees at 13 bases. CDR3 length: 18 residues. Germline V gives CDR1 SGDLS, CDR2 YYNGEE. V dropped 0 bases and J dropped 4; count of bases not matched to a gene: 8.

A single count supports this clonotype. V gene TRBV6-5 combines with J gene TRBJ2-1, with TRBD2 matching 10 bases. The CDR3 has 17 residues. Germline CDR1 and CDR2: MNHEY and SVGAGI. V lost 0 bases to trimming and J lost 11 bases; unmatched junction nucleotides: 13. The CDR3 DNA reads TGTGCCAGCAGTTACTCCCAAGCGGGAGGGCACCGTAACCAGCAGTTCTTC. The encoded protein is CASSYSQAGGHRNQQFF.

The CDR3 loop reads CASQTGLRAFTDTQYF. In DNA, the CDR3 is TGCGCCAGTCAGACAGGTCTGAGGGCCTTCACAGATACGCAGTATTTT. The V gene is TRBV5-1, the J gene TRBJ2-3, with TRBD1 as a possible D gene (6 bases). CDR1 is SGHRS, CDR2 YFSETQ, per germline. V was shortened by 8 bases and J by 2 bases, with 21 bases between the two germline ends. This CDR3 spans 16 amino acids.

This clonotype has a handful of counts. The chain carries TRBV3-1 and TRBJ2-1; no clear D gene. Trimming cost V 1 base and J 5 bases, with 6 bases left between them. Germline V CDR1 and CDR2: LGHDT, YNNKEL (reference sequence). The CDR3 is 13 amino acids. CDR3 nucleotide sequence: TGTGCCAGCAGCCAAGTGAAGAACAATGAGCAGTTCTTC. Protein sequence: CASSQVKNNEQFF.

V is TRBV7-2 and J is TRBJ2-3; D ambiguous. The CDR3 length is 12 residues. The V gene lost 7 bases and the J gene lost 0 bases, with 5 bases spanning the gap. The germline V gene has CDR1 SGHTA and CDR2 FQGNSA. CDR3 sequence reads: CASTRSTDTQYF. Here the CDR3 DNA reads TGTGCCAGCACGCGAAGCACAGATACGCAGTATTTT.

The gene calls are TRBV5-6 and TRBJ1-2; TRBD1 matches 7 bases. J lost 6 bases, V lost 0 bases, and 17 bases had no gene match. Germline CDR1 SGHDT, CDR2 YYEEEE. There are 18 residues in the CDR3. The CDR3: CASSLGHRNRGLVDGYTF. CDR3 sequence (DNA): TGTGCCAGCAGCTTGGGACATAGAAACAGGGGCCTGGTGGATGGCTACACCTTC. Drawing the rest from reference TRBV5-6 and TRBJ1-2, the complete variable domain is DAGVTQSPTHLIKTRGQQVTLRCSPKSGHDTVSWYQQALGQGPQFIFQYYEEEERQRGNFPDRFSGHQFPNYSSELNVNALLLGDSALYLCASSLGHRNRGLVDGYTFGSGTRLTVV.

The J gene is TRBJ2-6, the V gene TRBV24-1, with 7 bases lining up with TRBD1. J gave up 3 bases and V 3 bases, and 10 bases lay outside the gene matches. CDR1 and CDR2 (germline): KGHDR, SFDVKD. CDR3 length: 18 amino acids. This chain's CDR3 is CATSDPLIDRDGANVLTF. The CDR3 DNA sequence: TGTGCCACCAGTGATCCGCTGATCGACAGGGATGGGGCCAACGTCCTGACTTTC.

The rearrangement links TRBV5-1 to TRBJ2-7, with 7 bases aligning to TRBD1. CDR3 length: 12 amino acids. Per germline, CDR1 SGHRS and CDR2 YFSETQ. V trimming: 5 bases; J trimming: 5 bases; junction bases outside the gene matches: 4. The CDR3 sequence: CASSRDSHEQYF. The CDR3 DNA follows: TGCGCCAGCAGTCGGGACAGCCACGAGCAGTACTTC. Full variable domain (remainder filled in from reference TRBV5-1 and TRBJ2-7): KAGVTQTPRYLIKTRGQQVTLSCSPISGHRSVSWYQQTPGQGLQFLFEYFSETQRNKGNFPGRFSGRQFSNSRSEMNVSTLELGDSALYLCASSRDSHEQYFGPGTRLTVT.

The chain combines TRBV11-2 with TRBJ2-1; TRBD2 matches at 11 bases. The CDR3 has 17 residues. CDR1 and CDR2 (germline): SGHAT, FQNNGV. Trimming took 2 bases from V and 5 from J; bases not matched to a gene: 8. CDR3 loop: CASSLWDLAGGNNEQFF. The CDR3 DNA sequence: TGTGCCAGCAGCTTATGGGACTTAGCGGGGGGGAACAATGAGCAGTTCTTC.

The chain couples TRBV27 to TRBJ2-3; D is unclear. CDR1 is MNHEY and CDR2 is SMNVEV in the germline V gene (reference sequence). Trimming stripped 6 bases from V and 8 bases from J, with 9 bases between. CDR3 length equals 11 residues. CDR3 loop: CASRWGITQYF. The DNA of the CDR3 is TGTGCCAGCAGGTGGGGTATTACGCAGTATTTT.

CDR3 sequence: CASSHTEGFWGADTQYF. The CDR3 region has the DNA TGTGCCAGCAGCCACACGGAGGGATTTTGGGGGGCAGATACGCAGTATTTT. The gene calls are TRBV14 and TRBJ2-3; weak D call: TRBD2 (6 bases). CDR1 and CDR2 from the germline V gene are SGHDN and FVKESK. This CDR3 is 17 amino acids long. The germline V and J ends were trimmed by 3 bases and 4 bases, with 20 bases remaining between them.

This clonotype occurred a few times. An end of the junction differs from the germline gene, which may be a read error. The rearrangement links TRBV7-7 to TRBJ2-1, with unresolved D. This CDR3 comprises 11 residues. CDR1 is SSHAT, CDR2 FNYEAQ, per germline (reference sequence). CDR3 in DNA: TGTGCTAGCAGCTTAGGACATGAGCAGTTCTTC. This gives the protein CASSLGHEQFF.

As concerns this clonotype: An end of the junction differs from the germline gene, which may be a read error. CDR3 DNA: TGTGCCAGCAGTTTTTCCGGGAGCTCCTACAATAAGCAGTTCTTC. This sequence encodes CASSFSGSSYNKQFF. This rearrangement joins TRBV27 to TRBJ2-1; TRBD2 is a possible D gene (6 bases). The CDR3 is 15 residues long. The germline CDR1 and CDR2 sequences are MNHEY and SMNVEV (reference sequence).

The chain employs TRBV7-2 and TRBJ1-2, with TRBD1 matching over 8 bases. CDR1 and CDR2 from the germline V gene are SGHTA and FQGNSA. V gave up 6 bases and J gave up 3 bases; unmatched junction bases: 6. The CDR3 contains 14 residues. The CDR3 sequence: CASSRKTGDYGYTF. The CDR3 region has the DNA TGTGCCAGCAGTCGTAAGACAGGGGACTATGGCTACACCTTC.

This clonotype was detected only a few times. The chain recombines TRBV11-2 with TRBJ2-7; a possible D gene is TRBD1 (5 bases). The DNA matches TRBJ2-5 better at its end, which makes the J call doubtful. This CDR3 is built from 15 residues. The germline V gene encodes CDR1 SGHAT and CDR2 FQNNGV. CDR3 sequence (DNA): TGTGCCAGCAGCCCACCCGGTGGCAGACAGGAGACCCAGTACTTC. Its translation: CASSPPGGRQETQYF.

The genes are TRBV4-1 and TRBJ2-5, with D maybe TRBD2 (7 bases). Germline CDR1 reads MGHRA; CDR2 reads YSYEKL. This CDR3 is 17 amino acids long. V was cut by 4 bases and J by 5 bases, with 23 bases left in between. The CDR3 DNA follows: TGCGCCAGCAGCCCGATTGGCGGGAGAGGCCAGGGGGAGACCCAGTACTTC. Encoded protein: CASSPIGGRGQGETQYF.

CDR3 region: CSAREIAKNIQYF. The CDR3 nucleotides are TGCAGTGCTAGAGAAATAGCCAAAAACATTCAGTACTTC. The rearrangement joins TRBV20-1 to TRBJ2-4; D is unclear. Trimming pared 0 bases from V and 0 bases from J, leaving 3 bases between. Germline V gene data show CDR1 as DFQATT and CDR2 as SNEGSKA (reference sequence). This CDR3 contains 13 residues.

The V and J genes are TRBV20-1 and TRBJ2-4; 8 positions match TRBD2. The CDR3 length is 16 residues. V dropped 3 bases and J dropped 13; count of bases not matched to a gene: 20. Per germline, CDR1 DFQATT and CDR2 SNEGSKA (reference sequence). Written as DNA, the CDR3 is TGCAGTGCTAGGGCGGGCGATGGGACTAGAGGAAGGGAGCAGTACTTC. Translated: CSARAGDGTRGREQYF.

In regard to this clonotype: A read error may be the cause here, since a much bigger clone is one base away. The chain links TRBV29-1 to TRBJ2-1; 8 bases are shared with TRBD2. The CDR3 has 14 amino acids. Germline values: CDR1 SQVTM, CDR2 ANQGSEA. The chain's CDR3 is CGHPGLGSYNEQFF. The CDR3 DNA reads as TGCGGCCATCCGGGACTAGGCTCCTACAATGAGCAGTTCTTC.